The text below deals with one T cell receptor (beta chain). RNA amounts of roughly 0.5 to 1 ug underwent reverse transcription with random hexamers. The authors amplified TCR beta CDR3 across 54 Vbeta and 13 Jbeta using immunoSEQ multiplex PCR. TCRdb reanalysed the immunoSEQ multiplex PCR reads using MiXCR and keeps one entry per CDR3 protein. This sample has roughly 160,000 distinct CDR3 sequences, with around 95% found just once. The sequenced target, TCR beta, came from blood CD8+ and CD4+ T cells. Matching for age and sex applied to the controls, who were healthy donors. TEMRA cells were FACS-enriched, with CD8+ and CD4+ T cells isolated negatively. These data originate in a study of CD8 T cells in Susac syndrome. CDR1 DFQATT and CDR2 SNEGSKA come from the germline V gene (reference sequence). The trim removed 5 bases at V and 4 bases at J, leaving 7 bases unmatched. The CDR3 runs to 14 residues.

The clonotype comes from a human donor in good health. Sequencing was performed on CD4+ T cells from PBMCs. This rearrangement joins TRBV20-1 to TRBJ2-5, with TRBD1 identical over 10 bases. The DNA of the CDR3 is TGCAGTGCTTGGGGACAGGGGAATCCAGAGACCCAGTACTTC. Translation: CSAWGQGNPETQYF.